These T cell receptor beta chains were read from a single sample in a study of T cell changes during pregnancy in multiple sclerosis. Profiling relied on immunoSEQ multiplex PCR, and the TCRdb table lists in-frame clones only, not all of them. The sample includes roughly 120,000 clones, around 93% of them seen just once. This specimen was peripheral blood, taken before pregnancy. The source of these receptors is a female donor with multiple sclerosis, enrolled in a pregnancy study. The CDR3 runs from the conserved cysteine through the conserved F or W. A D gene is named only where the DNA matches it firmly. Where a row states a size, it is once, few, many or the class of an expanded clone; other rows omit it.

CDR3 DNA: TGTGCCTTCACTAGTTTCCGCTCCTACAATGAGCAGTTCTTC
CDR3 protein: CAFTSFRSYNEQFF
V gene: TRBV30
J gene: TRBJ2-1
D gene: .
clone size: .

CDR3 DNA: TGTGCCAGCAGCTTAGGTGGCGGGAGGGCCCGGTTCAATGAGCAGTTCTTC
CDR3 protein: CASSLGGGRARFNEQFF
V gene: TRBV7-2
J gene: TRBJ2-1
D gene: TRBD2
clone size: .

CDR3 DNA: TGTGCCAGCAGCCCTACAGGCTCCTACGAGCAGTACTTC
CDR3 protein: CASSPTGSYEQYF
V gene: TRBV6-1
J gene: TRBJ2-7
D gene: .
clone size: once

CDR3 DNA: TGTGCCATCAAAAGGGGTGACACTGAAGCTTTCTTT
CDR3 protein: CAIKRGDTEAFF
V gene: TRBV10-3
J gene: TRBJ1-1
D gene: .
clone size: .

CDR3 DNA: TGTGCCAGCAGTGAAACAGGGGTTACTGAAGCTTTCTTT
CDR3 protein: CASSETGVTEAFF
V gene: TRBV2
J gene: TRBJ1-1
D gene: TRBD1
clone size: .

CDR3 DNA: TGTGCCAGCAGCACGAGACAGGGGGCCTACGAGCAGTACTTC
CDR3 protein: CASSTRQGAYEQYF
V gene: TRBV7-2
J gene: TRBJ2-7
D gene: TRBD1
clone size: .

CDR3 DNA: TGCGCCAGCAGCTTGGAGCCGGGCTACGAGCAGTACTTC
CDR3 protein: CASSLEPGYEQYF
V gene: TRBV5-1
J gene: TRBJ2-7
D gene: .
clone size: .

CDR3 DNA: TGTGCCAGCAGCTTGGGACTAGCCCCAGATACGCAGTATTTT
CDR3 protein: CASSLGLAPDTQYF
V gene: TRBV5-4
J gene: TRBJ2-3
D gene: TRBD2
clone size: .

CDR3 DNA: TGTGCCGGGGGGTTACCGAACACCGGGGAGCTGTTTTTT
CDR3 protein: CAGGLPNTGELFF
V gene: TRBV30
J gene: TRBJ2-2
D gene: .
clone size: few

CDR3 DNA: TGCGCCAGCAGCTGGGGGGACAGGGCTGCCCAAGAGACCCAGTACTTC
CDR3 protein: CASSWGDRAAQETQYF
V gene: TRBV5-1
J gene: TRBJ2-5
D gene: TRBD1
clone size: .

CDR3 DNA: TGTGCCAGCAGTGACAACGGTGGAGTCGGCTACACCTTC
CDR3 protein: CASSDNGGVGYTF
V gene: TRBV6-1
J gene: TRBJ1-2
D gene: .
clone size: .

CDR3 DNA: TGCGCCAGCAGCGGGACTAGCGGGGGGACAATGCAGTTCTTC
CDR3 protein: CASSGTSGGTMQFF
V gene: TRBV5-1
J gene: TRBJ2-1
D gene: TRBD2
clone size: .

CDR3 DNA: TGTGCCACCAGCAGAGATCTTGCGAGCGGGGGCTACAATGAGCAGTTCTTC
CDR3 protein: CATSRDLASGGYNEQFF
V gene: TRBV15
J gene: TRBJ2-1
D gene: TRBD2
clone size: .

CDR3 DNA: TGTGCCAGCAGCCCCTCAGGAAATGAGCAGTTCTTC
CDR3 protein: CASSPSGNEQFF
V gene: TRBV6-5
J gene: TRBJ2-1
D gene: .
clone size: .

CDR3 DNA: TGTGCCAGCAGTTTCCCCCGGGACAGGGGAGGTATAAGAGAGACCCAGTACTTC
CDR3 protein: CASSFPRDRGGIRETQYF
V gene: TRBV28
J gene: TRBJ2-5
D gene: TRBD1
clone size: .

CDR3 DNA: TGTGCCAGCAGTAGGGGGGGAACTGAAGCTTTCTTT
CDR3 protein: CASSRGGTEAFF
V gene: TRBV27
J gene: TRBJ1-1
D gene: .
clone size: .

CDR3 DNA: TGTGCCAGCAGCTTAGGGCTAGCGGGTCTTGAGCAGTTCTTC
CDR3 protein: CASSLGLAGLEQFF
V gene: TRBV7-2
J gene: TRBJ2-1
D gene: TRBD2
clone size: .

CDR3 DNA: TGTGCCAGCAGCACGGGACAGTTCTACGAGCAGTACTTC
CDR3 protein: CASSTGQFYEQYF
V gene: TRBV28
J gene: TRBJ2-7
D gene: TRBD1
clone size: .

CDR3 DNA: TGTGCCAGCAGCCGACAGGGGACTAATGAAAAACTGTTTTTT
CDR3 protein: CASSRQGTNEKLFF
V gene: TRBV28
J gene: TRBJ1-4
D gene: TRBD1
clone size: .

CDR3 DNA: TGTGCCAGCAGGTATACAGGGGGGTCTAGCAATCAGCCCCAGCATTTT
CDR3 protein: CASRYTGGSSNQPQHF
V gene: TRBV2
J gene: TRBJ1-5
D gene: TRBD1
clone size: .

CDR3 DNA: TGTGCCAGCAGCCAACGGGCGCCTTCTAGAGGGAGAGGGCCATGGGAGACCCAGTACTTC
CDR3 protein: CASSQRAPSRGRGPWETQYF
V gene: TRBV4-2
J gene: TRBJ2-5
D gene: .
clone size: .

CDR3 DNA: TGTGCCAGCAGCTCCTCATCCGGGACAGGGCTAATGAACACTGAAGCTTTCTTT
CDR3 protein: CASSSSSGTGLMNTEAFF
V gene: TRBV7-9
J gene: TRBJ1-1
D gene: TRBD1
clone size: .

CDR3 DNA: TGTGCCAGCAGCACCACCCCGGAACGGGTCTATGGCTACACCTTC
CDR3 protein: CASSTTPERVYGYTF
V gene: TRBV7-9
J gene: TRBJ1-2
D gene: .
clone size: .

CDR3 DNA: TGTGCCACCAGCAAGGGGCTGGTAAGCTATGAGCAGTTCTTC
CDR3 protein: CATSKGLVSYEQFF
V gene: TRBV15
J gene: TRBJ2-1
D gene: .
clone size: .

CDR3 DNA: TGTGCCAGCAGCTCGACAGGGGCGAACACTGAAGCTTTCTTT
CDR3 protein: CASSSTGANTEAFF
V gene: TRBV7-3
J gene: TRBJ1-1
D gene: TRBD1
clone size: .

CDR3 DNA: TGTGCCAGCAGCTTGGGGGGCGGGAGCTCCTACGAGCAGTACTTC
CDR3 protein: CASSLGGGSSYEQYF
V gene: TRBV5-5
J gene: TRBJ2-7
D gene: TRBD2
clone size: .

CDR3 DNA: TGTGCCAGCACCCGCGGGCGCTCTGGGGCCAACGTCCTGACTTTC
CDR3 protein: CASTRGRSGANVLTF
V gene: TRBV6-1
J gene: TRBJ2-6
D gene: .
clone size: .

CDR3 DNA: TGTGCCAGCAGTAGAGAGCGGGGAAAAGAGACCCAGTACTTC
CDR3 protein: CASSRERGKETQYF
V gene: TRBV6-1
J gene: TRBJ2-5
D gene: TRBD2
clone size: .

CDR3 DNA: TGTGCCAGTAGTCGTGGCCTTTCCTCATCCTATGGCTACACCTTC
CDR3 protein: CASSRGLSSSYGYTF
V gene: TRBV19
J gene: TRBJ1-2
D gene: .
clone size: .